This entry is about one TCR beta chain. There were TCR beta CDR3 regions amplified from RNA transcripts. RT-PCR in the first round (using the HTBI primer set) targeted the TCR CDR3. One entry per CDR3 protein, called by TCRdb with MiXCR from the multiplex PCR reads. Of hundreds of thousands of distinct CDR3 sequences listed, about 24% were seen once; the top ten hold approximately 10%. This CDR3 region has 14 residues. The ends were cut back, 3 bases at V and 5 bases at J, with 13 bases in the middle. This entry comes from a study of T cells in Graves' hyperthyroidism and ophthalmopathy. The sequence derives from a woman in her twenties or thirties with Graves' ophthalmopathy. The sequencing sample was made of blood. The V gene is TRBV12-3 or TRBV12-4, the J gene TRBJ1-2, with D hard to call. The CDR3 bases are TGTGCCAGCAGTTTTGAGAGAATCCAGTATGGCTACACCTTC. It is translated as CASSFERIQYGYTF.